The 18 T cell receptor beta chains presented below share a single source sample, sequenced in a study of OX40 agonist ivuxolimab in advanced cancers. Method: immunoSEQ multiplex PCR; TCRdb's copy keeps in-frame clones and lacks some. The table includes some 11,000 clones, more than 70% detected once. Sequences were derived from CD4+ or CD8+ T cells sorted from blood, sampled in a trial of the OX40 agonist ivuxolimab. The receptors come from an adult with an advanced solid tumor such as melanoma, head and neck, liver or kidney cancer.

V and J are TRBV27 and TRBJ2-3; 7 bases align to TRBD2. Germline assignment: CDR1 MNHEY and CDR2 SMNVEV (reference sequence). The CDR3 is 16 residues long. Trimming took 0 bases from V and 0 from J; bases not matched to a gene: 3. As DNA, the CDR3 is TGTGCCAGCAGTTTATCACCAGCGGGAAGCACAGATACGCAGTATTTT. It yields the protein CASSLSPAGSTDTQYF.

This rearrangement joins TRBV4-2 to TRBJ1-5; D is unclear. The CDR3 is 13 residues long. CDR1 and CDR2 from the germline V gene are LGHNA and YNFKEQ. V lost 0 bases to trimming and J lost 3 bases, with 3 bases between them. The CDR3 loop reads CASSQEHNQPQHF. The CDR3 nucleotides are TGTGCCAGCAGCCAAGAGCACAATCAGCCCCAGCATTTT.

J is TRBJ1-6 and V is TRBV27, with D possibly matching TRBD1 (5 bases). This CDR3 spans 12 amino acids. The germline gives CDR1 MNHEY, CDR2 SMNVEV (reference sequence). V lost 5 bases to trimming and J lost 12 bases, with 11 bases between them. In DNA form, the CDR3 reads TGTGCCAGCAGTGTTCAGGGTAGACCCCTCCACTTT. Amino acid sequence: CASSVQGRPLHF.

J is TRBJ1-2 and V is TRBV6-6; no reliable D call. V lost 2 bases to trimming and J lost 7 bases, with 14 bases between them. CDR3 length: 14 residues. CDR1 and CDR2 (germline): MNHNY, SVGAGI (reference sequence). CDR3 coding DNA: TGTGCCAGCAGTTACGGGAGGCGTTCCCTTGGCTACACCTTC. This codes for CASSYGRRSLGYTF.

This CDR3 is CASRVTSTYNEQFF. DNA for the CDR3: TGTGCCAGTAGAGTGACTAGCACTTACAATGAGCAGTTCTTC. The V and J genes are TRBV19 and TRBJ2-1; 7 bases map to TRBD2. CDR1 and CDR2 (germline): LNHDA, SQIVND (reference sequence). J gave up 4 bases and V 6 bases, and 6 bases lay outside the gene matches. This CDR3 has 14 residues.

The chain joins TRBV28 to TRBJ2-5; 13 bases align to TRBD2. Germline lookup yields CDR1 MDHEN and CDR2 SYDVKM. J gave up 4 bases and V 3 bases, and 8 bases lay outside the gene matches. The CDR3 spans 17 residues. The CDR3: CASSFPLAGGPGETQYF. The CDR3 DNA sequence: TGTGCCAGCAGTTTCCCACTAGCGGGGGGGCCAGGAGAGACCCAGTACTTC. The full variable domain, in which reference TRBV28 and TRBJ2-5 provide the parts outside the CDR3, is DVKVTQSSRYLVKRTGEKVFLECVQDMDHENMFWYRQDPGLGLRLIYFSYDVKMKEKGDIPEGYSVSREKKERFSLILESASTNQTSMYLCASSFPLAGGPGETQYFGPGTRLLVL.

This clone was detected a few times. The gene calls are TRBV11-2 and TRBJ2-3; 8 bases line up with TRBD1. CDR1 SGHAT and CDR2 FQNNGV come from the germline V gene. V dropped 5 bases and J dropped 4; count of bases not matched to a gene: 5. CDR3 length equals 14 residues. Written as DNA, the CDR3 is TGTGCCAGCAGCGAAGGACAGGGCGCAGATACGCAGTATTTT. This codes for CASSEGQGADTQYF.

This clone is classed as medium-sized. The V gene is TRBV7-8, the J gene TRBJ2-7; 9 bases line up with TRBD1. The junction had 12 bases not matched to a gene; V was cut back by 1 base and J by 5 bases. The CDR3 length is 17 residues. Germline V CDR1 and CDR2: SGHVS, FQNEAQ. CDR3 loop: CASSLEDGGQGADEQYF. The CDR3 DNA reads TGTGCCAGCAGCTTAGAGGACGGGGGACAGGGTGCGGACGAGCAGTACTTC.

The chain couples TRBV6-1 to TRBJ1-2; TRBD1 might be the D (5 bases). Trimming removed 4 bases at V and 1 base at J, with 10 bases between. There are 14 residues in the CDR3. Per the germline V gene, CDR1 is MNHNS and CDR2 is SASEGT. CDR3 nucleotides: TGTGCCAGCAGTGGTCAGGGCAATAACTATGGCTACACCTTC. Its translation is CASSGQGNNYGYTF.

This clone showed up just a few times. This sequence joins TRBV20-1 and TRBJ2-1, with D uncertain. The germline CDR1 and CDR2 sequences are DFQATT and SNEGSKA (reference sequence). The CDR3 runs 11 residues. Deletions cut 5 bases from V and 4 bases from J, with 6 bases between. The CDR3 DNA reads as TGCAGTGCTGGAAGATACAATGAGCAGTTCTTC. Translated: CSAGRYNEQFF.

This sequence joins TRBV5-8 and TRBJ1-1; 9 bases agree with TRBD1. Trimming at V came to 0 bases and at J to 7 bases, leaving 16 bases not matched to a gene. Germline lookup yields CDR1 SGHTS and CDR2 YDEGEE. The CDR3 is 18 residues long. CDR3 coding DNA: TGTGCCAGCAGCTTGGGGGTCGTTAGGGGACAGGGCTTGGTTGAAGCTTTCTTT. It yields the protein CASSLGVVRGQGLVEAFF.

The chain recombines TRBV11-3 with TRBJ2-1, with TRBD2 as a possible D gene (6 bases). The germline gives CDR1 SGHNT, CDR2 YENEEA. Trimming cost V 0 bases and J 4 bases, with 10 bases left between them. This CDR3 comprises 15 residues. The CDR3 DNA reads as TGTGCCAGCAGCTTAGATAGCGGATATTACAATGAGCAGTTCTTC. Protein product: CASSLDSGYYNEQFF. The whole variable domain, filled in from reference TRBV11-3 and TRBJ2-1, reads EAGVVQSPRYKIIEKKQPVAFWCNPISGHNTLYWYLQNLGQGPELLIRYENEEAVDDSQLPKDRFSAERLKGVDSTLKIQPAELGDSAVYLCASSLDSGYYNEQFFGPGTRLTVL.

The sample holds a few counts of this clone. V and J are TRBV19 and TRBJ2-2, with D unclear. CDR1 is LNHDA, CDR2 SQIVND, per germline (reference sequence). The CDR3 contains 11 residues. The V end lost 6 bases, the J end lost 7 bases, and 6 bases lay between the germline ends. Here the CDR3 reads CASRLGGELFF. The DNA of the CDR3 is TGTGCCAGTAGATTAGGCGGGGAGCTGTTTTTT.

The DNA for the CDR3 is TGTGCCAGCAGCTTTGGGGGCCTTCTTCGCTACGAGCAGTACTTC. Translating it yields CASSFGGLLRYEQYF. The V call is TRBV5-6, the J call TRBJ2-7; TRBD1 might be the D (6 bases). CDR1 SGHDT and CDR2 YYEEEE come from the germline V gene. The CDR3 extends over 15 amino acids. Trimming stripped 2 bases from V and 3 bases from J, with 15 bases between.

This clone occurred a few times. The genes are TRBV4-3 and TRBJ1-2, with D unclear. Germline loops: CDR1 LGHNA, CDR2 YSLEER. V was clipped by 1 base and J by 6 bases, with 9 bases between them. The CDR3 runs 13 residues. The CDR3 here is CASSQGLWDGYTF. The CDR3 DNA is TGCGCCAGCAGCCAAGGGTTGTGGGATGGCTACACCTTC.

This clone was observed a few times. The rearrangement links TRBV4-1 to TRBJ1-3, with D uncertain. The CDR3 runs 13 residues. Germline V gene data show CDR1 as MGHRA and CDR2 as YSYEKL. The germline V and J ends were trimmed by 8 bases and 4 bases, with 12 bases remaining between them. Here the CDR3 reads CASSSATGNTIYF. CDR3 in DNA: TGCGCCAGCTCCTCCGCTACAGGAAACACCATATATTTT.

This CDR3 reads CASSFGGGTTEAFF. The CDR3 DNA is TGTGCCAGCAGCTTCGGCGGAGGGACCACTGAAGCTTTCTTT. The chain carries TRBV5-5 and TRBJ1-1; tentatively, D is TRBD1 (5 bases). V was clipped by 2 bases and J by 4 bases, with 12 bases between them. This CDR3 is built from 14 residues. CDR1 and CDR2 (germline): SGHKS, YYEKEE (reference sequence).

The rearrangement links TRBV27 to TRBJ2-2, with D possibly matching TRBD1 (5 bases). V lost 5 bases and J 3 bases, leaving 10 bases between the germline ends. CDR1 MNHEY and CDR2 SMNVEV come from the germline V gene (reference sequence). CDR3 size: 14 residues. The CDR3 DNA follows: TGTGCCAGCAGTCTCGCAGGGTACACCGGGGAGCTGTTTTTT. Translating gives CASSLAGYTGELFF.